This TCR beta chain was obtained from a study of T cell responses to AZD1222 COVID-19 vaccine. Study results and limitations: Clonal diversity may have been underestimated, and the donors were mostly white British, with more females than males. Spike-specific TCR depth and breadth grew after two AZD1222 doses.

Germline V gives CDR1 MRHNA, CDR2 SNTAGT. The CDR3 consists of 14 residues. Trimming pared 0 bases from V and 7 bases from J, leaving 12 bases between. Points on this clone: Its antigen is unknown.

TCRdb's table, derived via immunoSEQ multiplex PCR, lists solely in-frame clones and lacks some. The table records 85,000 or so clones, about 87% of them present only once. This TCR came from an adult in good health. The sequencing here drew on peripheral blood, taken on day 0 of AZD1222 vaccination. V gene TRBV6-4 combines with J gene TRBJ1-2; perhaps TRBD1 as D (6 bases). The CDR3 here is CASSDSQGITGYTF. The CDR3 coding sequence is TGTGCCAGCAGTGACTCGCAGGGGATAACTGGCTACACCTTC.